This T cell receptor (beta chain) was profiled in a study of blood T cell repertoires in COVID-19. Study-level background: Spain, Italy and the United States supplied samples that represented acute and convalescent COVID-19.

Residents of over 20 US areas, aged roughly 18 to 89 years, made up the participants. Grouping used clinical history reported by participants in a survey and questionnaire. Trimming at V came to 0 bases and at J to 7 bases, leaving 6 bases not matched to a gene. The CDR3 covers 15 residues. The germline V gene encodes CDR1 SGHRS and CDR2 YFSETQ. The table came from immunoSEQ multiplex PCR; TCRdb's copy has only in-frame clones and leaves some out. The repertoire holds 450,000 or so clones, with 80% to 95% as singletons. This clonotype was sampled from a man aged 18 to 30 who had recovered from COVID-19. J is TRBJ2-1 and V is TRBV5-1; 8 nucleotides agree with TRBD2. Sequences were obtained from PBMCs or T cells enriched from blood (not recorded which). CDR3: CASSLGPGGLNEQFF. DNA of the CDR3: TGCGCCAGCAGCTTGGGCCCGGGGGGGCTGAATGAGCAGTTCTTC.